This TCR beta chain was obtained from a study of blood T cell repertoires in COVID-19. Overall study: Both acute and convalescent COVID-19 samples were obtained from the United States, Italy and Spain. T cells, B-cell-depleted T cells, or PBMCs provided the cDNA or gDNA that served as material.

In the original workflow: Amplification of reference gene primers provided the estimated nucleated cell counts. Profiling relied on immunoSEQ multiplex PCR, and the TCRdb table lists in-frame clones only, not all of them. That table furnishes V, J and clone size, whereas the DNA furnished D and trimming. The table records approximately 120,000 clones, around 81% of them present only once. The CDR3 sequence is 17 residues long. CDR1 is MNHEY and CDR2 is SVGEGT in the germline V gene. V gave up 6 bases and J gave up 2 bases; unmatched junction bases: 15. This clone has just a few counts. This chain connects TRBV6-2 or TRBV6-3 to TRBJ2-5; 7 bases agree with TRBD2. The receptor was isolated from a human donor in a cohort sampled during active or convalescent COVID-19. The source material was peripheral blood. The CDR3 region has the DNA TGTGCCAGCAGCCACTGGGCGGGTTTTAGCGGGCAAGAGACCCAGTACTTC. Translation gives CASSHWAGFSGQETQYF.